Listed below are T cell receptor beta chains from one sample, sequenced in a study of T cells in tumors after PD-1 blockade. Profiled with immunoSEQ multiplex PCR; TCRdb holds only in-frame clones, not every one. Of approximately 47,000 clones in the sample, roughly three quarters were seen once. This material consisted of PBMCs, taken before anti-PD-1 therapy. The receptors come from a human donor with advanced basal cell or squamous cell carcinoma (not recorded which). Each CDR3 is given with its conserved first and last residue. The D gene is left open where the match is weak. Clone size is stated in some rows and not others, as once, few, many or a class when expanded.

abundance	v_gene	d_gene	j_gene	CDR3nt	CDR3aa
NA	TRBV18	TRBD2	TRBJ2-1	TGTGCCAGCTCACCACCAATCCTGACTAGCGGGAGATTAGATGAGCAGTTCTTC	CASSPPILTSGRLDEQFF
once	TRBV27	NA	TRBJ2-7	TGTGCCAGCAGTTTACAGTTCAGGACTCTAATTTACGAGCAGTACTTC	CASSLQFRTLIYEQYF
NA	TRBV12-3/TRBV12-4	NA	TRBJ1-5	TGTGCCAGCAGTTGGAGGAATCAGCCCCAGCATTTT	CASSWRNQPQHF
NA	TRBV6-5	TRBD1	TRBJ1-2	TGTGCCAGCAGGTCGACAGGGGAGGGCTACACCTTC	CASRSTGEGYTF
NA	TRBV9	NA	TRBJ2-5	TGTGCCAGCAGCCTCTACCAGGACCCCTTCCGCCAAGAGACCCAGTACTTC	CASSLYQDPFRQETQYF
NA	TRBV2	TRBD1	TRBJ2-7	TGTGCCAGCAGGCTGAGACAGGGGTCCTACGAGCAGTACTTC	CASRLRQGSYEQYF
many	TRBV5-6	NA	TRBJ2-7	TGTGCCAGCAGCTTGGCGAACAGTCCCTACGAGCAGTACTTC	CASSLANSPYEQYF
NA	TRBV28	NA	TRBJ1-5	TGTGCAAGCTTCCCTTTGCTGGGGGCGAGGAGTTATAGCAATCAGCCCCAGCATTTT	CASFPLLGARSYSNQPQHF
NA	TRBV5-1	NA	TRBJ2-1	TGCGCCAGCAGCTTGGAGGACAGTTGGGAGCAGTTCTTC	CASSLEDSWEQFF
NA	TRBV18	TRBD2	TRBJ2-1	TGTGCCAGCTCACCCGGAATTAGCGGGGGGACCAATGAGCAGTTCTTC	CASSPGISGGTNEQFF
NA	TRBV28	TRBD1	TRBJ1-5	TGTGCCAGCAGCCTAGGACAGGCGTCTAGCAATCAGCCCCAGCATTTT	CASSLGQASSNQPQHF
NA	TRBV5-1	NA	TRBJ2-5	TGCGCCAGCAGCTTAGACCAAGAGACCCAGTACTTC	CASSLDQETQYF
NA	TRBV3-1/TRBV3-2	NA	TRBJ2-1	TGTGCCAGCAGCCACTTAACCGGGTCCGGGGGGCAGTTCTTC	CASSHLTGSGGQFF
NA	TRBV2	TRBD1	TRBJ2-2	TGTGCCAGCGACAGGGGGTACGGCGGGGAGCTGTTTTTT	CASDRGYGGELFF
NA	TRBV5-6	NA	TRBJ1-1	TGTGCCAGCAGCTTGGGAGGGGGTATTGCGAACACTGAAGCTTTCTTT	CASSLGGGIANTEAFF
NA	TRBV4-1	NA	TRBJ1-4	TGCGCCAGCAGCCAAGATCCGGGGTATGGTGTAAAACTGTTTTTT	CASSQDPGYGVKLFF
NA	TRBV27	NA	TRBJ1-1	TGTGCCAGCAGTTCCTATTTGAACACTGAAGCTTTCTTT	CASSSYLNTEAFF
once	TRBV11-3	NA	TRBJ1-3	TGTGCCAGCAGCTTAGATGCCAGGGGAATCGACACCATATATTTT	CASSLDARGIDTIYF
few	TRBV19	TRBD1	TRBJ1-2	TGTGCCAGTAGTACGGACAGGGGGCTTCGTGGCTACACCTTC	CASSTDRGLRGYTF
NA	TRBV4-2	TRBD2	TRBJ2-3	TGTGCCAGCAGCCAACTAGCGGGGGCCACAGATACGCAGTATTTT	CASSQLAGATDTQYF
NA	TRBV5-1	NA	TRBJ2-7	TGCGCCAGCAGCTCTACGTCCTACGAGCAGTACTTC	CASSSTSYEQYF
NA	TRBV12-3/TRBV12-4	NA	TRBJ1-1	TGTGCCAGCAGACTGAACACTGAAGCTTTCTTT	CASRLNTEAFF
NA	TRBV10-3	TRBD2	TRBJ2-2	TGTGCCATCAGCCGAGGGAGGGGTGGGTCGAACACCGGGGAGCTGTTTTTT	CAISRGRGGSNTGELFF
NA	TRBV18	NA	TRBJ2-5	TGTGCCAGCTCACCAGAGGCAGAGACCCAGTACTTC	CASSPEAETQYF
few	TRBV19	NA	TRBJ1-2	TGTGCCAGTAGTATATTGGGGTATGGCTACACCTTC	CASSILGYGYTF
NA	TRBV29-1	TRBD1	TRBJ1-2	TGCAGCGTTTCGGGAGACAGGGGGCCAAATGGCTACACCTTC	CSVSGDRGPNGYTF
NA	TRBV5-6	TRBD1	TRBJ1-2	TGTGCCAGCAATCTACGACAGGGAGCTAACTATGGCTACACCTTC	CASNLRQGANYGYTF
NA	TRBV6-4	NA	TRBJ2-2	TGTGCCAGCAGGGACAGCTACACCGGGGAGCTGTTTTTT	CASRDSYTGELFF
NA	TRBV5-6	NA	TRBJ1-2	TGTGCCAGCAGATTCCCATCGACAGGCGAGAGCGGCTACACCTTC	CASRFPSTGESGYTF
NA	TRBV2	NA	TRBJ2-1	TGTGCCAGCAGTGAATCGGCAAACAATGAGCAGTTCTTC	CASSESANNEQFF
NA	TRBV5-3	NA	TRBJ2-1	TGTGCCAGAAGCCCCGGGACGGTCAATGAGCAGTTCTTC	CARSPGTVNEQFF
NA	TRBV6-6	TRBD1	TRBJ1-1	TGTGCCAGCAGGTTACAGGGGAAGGTCACTGAAGCTTTCTTT	CASRLQGKVTEAFF
NA	TRBV4-2	TRBD2	TRBJ2-7	TGTGCCAGCAGCCAAAGTCGACAGACTAGCGGGGAGCAGTACTTC	CASSQSRQTSGEQYF
NA	TRBV5-6	TRBD2	TRBJ2-5	TGTGCCAGCAGCTTGGATCTAGCGGGGGGGCGGTACCAAGAGACCCAGTACTTC	CASSLDLAGGRYQETQYF
NA	TRBV7-3	NA	TRBJ2-1	TGTGCCAGCAGCTTAGGTGGCGGGGAGTGGAATGAGCAGTTCTTC	CASSLGGGEWNEQFF
NA	TRBV21-1	NA	TRBJ2-7	TGTGCCAGCAGCATTCCCCAGGGTTACGAGCAGTACTTC	CASSIPQGYEQYF
NA	TRBV28	TRBD1	TRBJ1-1	TGTGCCAGCAGTCCTAACAGGGGGCCCGACACTGAAGCTTTCTTT	CASSPNRGPDTEAFF
NA	TRBV5-1	NA	TRBJ2-1	TGCGCCAGCAGCTCTGGGAATCTGGGAAGATTCGATGAGCAGTTCTTC	CASSSGNLGRFDEQFF
NA	TRBV28	NA	TRBJ1-3	TGTGCCAGCAGCGGGTGGGGAGTCAATGGAAACACCATATATTTT	CASSGWGVNGNTIYF
NA	TRBV11-3	TRBD2	TRBJ2-5	TGTGCCAGCAGCTCCAATGCGGGAGGAGAGACCCAGTACTTC	CASSSNAGGETQYF
NA	TRBV5-6	TRBD1	TRBJ1-1	TGTGCCAGCAGCTCGCAGGGACAGTTCAACACTGAAGCTTTCTTT	CASSSQGQFNTEAFF
NA	TRBV6-1	TRBD2	TRBJ2-3	TGTGCCAGCAGTGAAGTTCCGGGGGGAGGGGATACGCAGTATTTT	CASSEVPGGGDTQYF
once	TRBV4-1	TRBD1	TRBJ2-5	TGCGCCAGCAGCCACGGACAGGGCTACCAAGAGACCCAGTACTTC	CASSHGQGYQETQYF
NA	TRBV7-9	NA	TRBJ2-5	TGTGCCAGCAGCCGGGTTTTCCCACAAGAGACCCAGTACTTC	CASSRVFPQETQYF
once	TRBV4-2	NA	TRBJ2-7	TGTGCCAGCAGCCAAGATGATCAAGACTCCTACGAGCAGTACTTC	CASSQDDQDSYEQYF